One sample yielded the 8 T cell receptor beta chains listed below, sequenced in a study of shared clonotypes between healthy human individuals. Sequenced by immunoSEQ multiplex PCR; TCRdb stores in-frame clones only, minus some. The table has millions of clones, 90% to 95% seen once. CD45RO-negative cells were positively selected for CCR7, leaving out terminally differentiated effector memory CD45RA+ cells. Sequencing input: naive CD8+ T cells from PBMCs. These receptors were collected from a man aged 18 to 30 in good health. Some clones in this sample may be carry-over from other donors' samples.

The chain combines TRBV5-1 with TRBJ2-5; no definite D call. The CDR3 has 14 residues. The germline V and J ends were trimmed by 4 bases and 2 bases, with 12 bases remaining between them. In germline, CDR1 is SGHRS, CDR2 YFSETQ. Here the CDR3 DNA reads TGCGCCAGCAGCCCCACCCCTCTTCAAGAGACCCAGTACTTC. This codes for CASSPTPLQETQYF.

CDR3 DNA: TGCAGCGTTGACTTTTGGACAGGGGGCTCCTACAATGAGCAGTTCTTC. Translating it yields CSVDFWTGGSYNEQFF. The chain combines TRBV29-1 with TRBJ2-1; 10 positions match TRBD1. After removal of 3 bases from V and 0 bases from J, the junction contained 5 bases not matched to a gene. CDR3 length: 16 residues. Germline V lookup: CDR1 SQVTM, CDR2 ANQGSEA.

The chain couples TRBV10-2 to TRBJ2-5, with 13 bases matching TRBD2. The CDR3 spans 16 residues. Germline CDR1 reads WSHSY; CDR2 reads SAAADI. The V segment lost 2 bases and the J segment 5 bases; nucleotides outside the gene matches: 5. The CDR3 bases are TGCGCCAGCAGTGAGGGACTAGCGGGAGTTTTGGAGACCCAGTACTTC. This encodes CASSEGLAGVLETQYF.

This clone showed up just a few times. The V gene is TRBV11-2, the J gene TRBJ1-4; D possibly corresponds to TRBD1 (5 bases). V lost 3 bases and J 10 bases, leaving 9 bases between the germline ends. The CDR3 contains 12 residues. Germline V gene lookup returns CDR1 SGHAT and CDR2 FQNNGV. The CDR3 DNA sequence: TGTGCCAGCAGCTTGGGGGAGGGAAAACTGTTTTTT. As protein: CASSLGEGKLFF.

The J gene is TRBJ1-1, the V gene TRBV6-5; 9 nucleotides align to TRBD1. J lost 3 bases, V lost 5 bases, and 4 bases had no gene match. The CDR3 is made up of 14 amino acids. Germline V CDR1 and CDR2: MNHEY, SVGAGI. The chain's CDR3 is CASSTGGGYTEAFF. The CDR3 DNA is TGTGCCAGCAGTACAGGGGGCGGTTACACTGAAGCTTTCTTT.

The J gene is TRBJ2-2, the V gene TRBV5-1; 8 nucleotides agree with TRBD2. The germline V gene has CDR1 SGHRS and CDR2 YFSETQ. This CDR3 has 19 amino acids. V shed 4 bases, J shed 4 bases, and the junction held 18 bases outside the gene matches. The CDR3 spells CASSLSPLRSGRGTGELFF. In nucleotides, the CDR3 is TGCGCCAGCAGCCTGTCCCCTCTAAGAAGCGGGAGAGGCACCGGGGAGCTGTTTTTT.

The V call is TRBV7-9, the J call TRBJ2-5, with TRBD1 identical over 9 bases. Germline CDR1 SEHNR, CDR2 FQNEAQ (reference sequence). The ends lost 3 bases at V and 5 bases at J; junction bases unmatched: 7. The CDR3 contains 15 residues. As DNA, the CDR3 is TGTGCCAGCAGCTTCCGGACAGGGGAGCGCGAGACCCAGTACTTC. Translating gives CASSFRTGERETQYF.

The V and J genes are TRBV5-6 and TRBJ1-5; no reliable D call. V was cut by 2 bases and J by 2 bases, with 8 bases left in between. From germline, CDR1 is SGHDT and CDR2 YYEEEE. The CDR3 consists of 14 residues. Written as DNA, the CDR3 is TGTGCCAGCAGCTTTCCCTCGGGCAATCAGCCCCAGCATTTT. It encodes CASSFPSGNQPQHF.